This T cell receptor beta chain was sequenced during a study of T cell repertoires in cytomegalovirus infection. Overall study context: CMV epitopes in the study were HLA-C-restricted (recently identified) and HLA-B-restricted (well studied). Public signatures in TCR beta pointed to CMV infection and matching HLA type.

In regard to this clonotype: The antigen is not known.

TCRdb itself ran the reads through MiXCR, one entry per CDR3 protein. The sample has about a million distinct CDR3 sequences; around 32% are singletons. There are 15 residues in the CDR3. V lost 5 bases and J 4 bases, leaving 17 bases between the germline ends. Germline lookup yields CDR1 LNHDA and CDR2 SQIVND (reference sequence). General study points: The ex vivo response was dominated by HLA-C-restricted CMV-specific TCR beta clonotypes. The cumulative frequency of public TCR beta families distinguished individuals who carried CMV together with the relevant HLA.

The chain is built from TRBV19 and TRBJ1-1, with D tentatively TRBD1 (5 bases). Sequences were derived from cultured CD8+ T cells from PBMCs, sampled from culture after CMV antigen stimulation. The sequence came from a human donor in good health (CMV status not recorded). Some clones in this sample may be carry-over from other donors' samples. The CDR3 sequence is CASSPGAGLSTEAFF. The CDR3 DNA follows: TGTGCCAGTAGTCCCGGGGCAGGGCTAAGCACTGAAGCTTTCTTT.